The 25 T cell receptor beta chains presented below share a single source sample, sequenced in a study of T-cell reconstitution after alpha-beta-depleted transplantation in children. Library preparation (for TCRbeta) was performed with unique molecular identifiers. MiXCR was run by TCRdb on the PCR reads, yielding one entry per CDR3 protein. The table includes more than 450,000 distinct CDR3 sequences, around 16% detected once. Material: PBMCs from the stem cell graft donor, obtained from the stem cell graft. The receptors here all came from a human donor who donated a stem cell graft to a child with acute lymphoblastic leukemia.

Only a few counts were recorded for this clonotype. V and J are TRBV6-1 and TRBJ2-3; no clear D gene. With 4 bases removed from V and 2 bases from J, the gap between germline ends came to 16 bases. Germline V CDR1 and CDR2: MNHNS, SASEGT. CDR3 length equals 16 residues. CDR3 coding DNA: TGTGCCAGCAGTGGGGTGGACGGTGACCCCACAGATACGCAGTATTTT. Protein sequence: CASSGVDGDPTDTQYF.

The chain combines TRBV20-1 with TRBJ2-7; D is possibly TRBD2 (5 bases). The V end lost 3 bases, the J end lost 3 bases, and 9 bases lay between the germline ends. CDR1 and CDR2 from the germline V gene are DFQATT and SNEGSKA (reference sequence). The CDR3 covers 12 residues. Written as DNA, the CDR3 is TGCAGTGCTAGGGACTTGCACTACGAGCAGTACTTC. Translation: CSARDLHYEQYF.

The rearrangement links TRBV4-2 to TRBJ2-7; D might be TRBD1 or TRBD2, each matching 5 bases. Trimming cost V 1 base and J 4 bases, with 17 bases left between them. Germline V gene lookup returns CDR1 LGHNA and CDR2 YNFKEQ. The length of the CDR3 is 16 residues. DNA of the CDR3: TGTGCCAGCAGCCAAGGGCTAGCAATAGGGGCTTACGAGCAGTACTTC. Its translation is CASSQGLAIGAYEQYF.

The sample holds a few counts of this clonotype. V usage is TRBV3-1 and J usage is TRBJ2-1; D gene ambiguous. This CDR3 is 14 amino acids long. The germline CDR1 and CDR2 sequences are LGHDT and YNNKEL (reference sequence). V was pared by 3 bases and J by 5 bases, with 11 bases between. CDR3 DNA sequence: TGTGCCAGCAGCCAGGTACACGAAAACAATGAGCAGTTCTTC. This translates into CASSQVHENNEQFF.

In its sample, this clonotype was seen a few times. The gene calls are TRBV5-6 and TRBJ2-3, with unresolved D. The length of the CDR3 is 14 residues. Germline lookup yields CDR1 SGHDT and CDR2 YYEEEE. Trimming pared 0 bases from V and 3 bases from J, leaving 8 bases between. Here the CDR3 DNA reads TGTGCCAGCAGCTTGGAATTTGCAACAGATACGCAGTATTTT. It specifies CASSLEFATDTQYF.

This clonotype has just a few counts. The V and J genes are TRBV12-3 or TRBV12-4 and TRBJ1-4; tentative D call: TRBD1 (6 bases). V was cut by 2 bases and J by 7 bases, with 11 bases left in between. The CDR3 extends over 14 amino acids. CDR3 region: CASSLTGAVEKLFF. The CDR3 DNA follows: TGTGCCAGCAGTTTAACGGGGGCGGTTGAAAAACTGTTTTTT.

The CDR3 bases are TGCGCCAGCAGCTTGTACCTAGCGGGAGCCAATGAGCAGTTCTTC. Amino acid sequence: CASSLYLAGANEQFF. The chain links TRBV5-1 to TRBJ2-1; 10 nucleotides agree with TRBD2. The CDR3 length is 15 residues. Germline CDR1 reads SGHRS; CDR2 reads YFSETQ. V was pared by 1 base and J by 6 bases, with 4 bases of the junction left unmatched.

This clonotype appeared once. CDR3 region: CASTKTGLAMDTQYF. CDR3 bases: TGTGCCAGCACAAAAACGGGCCTAGCCATGGATACGCAGTATTTT. The chain couples TRBV12-3 or TRBV12-4 to TRBJ2-3; maybe TRBD2 (5 bases). Trimming left V 7 bases short and J 6 bases short, with 20 bases between. This CDR3 has 15 residues.

The chain uses TRBV5-1 and TRBJ1-2, with D perhaps TRBD1 (5 bases). The V end lost 1 base, the J end lost 5 bases, and 21 bases lay between the germline ends. CDR1 is SGHRS, CDR2 YFSETQ, per germline. This CDR3 is 17 amino acids long. The CDR3 bases are TGCGCCAGCAGCTTGCGATTTGGGGCAGATCACGAATATGGCTACACCTTC. The encoded protein is CASSLRFGADHEYGYTF.

The genes are TRBV18 and TRBJ2-5; TRBD2 aligns across 11 bases. The CDR3 has 16 amino acids. The germline V gene encodes CDR1 KGHSH and CDR2 LQKENI. V lost 4 bases, J lost 1 base, and 5 bases stayed unmatched. The chain's CDR3 is CASSLNLAGGQETQYF. DNA of the CDR3: TGTGCCAGCTCACTCAACCTAGCGGGGGGCCAAGAGACCCAGTACTTC.

The chain uses TRBV13 and TRBJ2-3; no clear D gene. V was shortened by 0 bases and J by 6 bases, with 13 bases between the two germline ends. The CDR3 is 15 residues long. Germline loops: CDR1 PRHDT, CDR2 FYEKMQ (reference sequence). CDR3 in DNA: TGTGCCAGCAGCTTAGGTCAGCTGCTCGGGGATACGCAGTATTTT. Translation gives CASSLGQLLGDTQYF.

Comment on this clonotype: A much more abundant neighbour one base away suggests this may be a read error. The chain joins TRBV9 to TRBJ2-3; 9 bases agree with TRBD2. The length of the CDR3 is 15 residues. CDR1 and CDR2 from the germline V gene are SGDLS and YYNGEE. Unmatched junction bases numbered 4, after V lost 4 bases and J lost 1 base. The CDR3 coding sequence is TGTGCCAGCAGCATAACTAGCGGGCGCACAGATACGCAGTATTTT. Translated, it gives CASSITSGRTDTQYF.

This clonotype was observed a few times. The V and J genes are TRBV12-3 or TRBV12-4 and TRBJ1-3; TRBD1 might be the D (5 bases). The CDR3 contains 18 residues. V lost 5 bases to trimming and J lost 4 bases, with 24 bases between them. CDR3 residues: CASSPRSGRIRGGNTIYF. Written as DNA, the CDR3 is TGTGCCAGCAGTCCCAGATCGGGGCGCATCAGAGGGGGAAACACCATATATTTT.

The rearrangement links TRBV21-1 to TRBJ2-1; the table's D call TRBD2 went unverified against the DNA. TRBV21-1 is given as a pseudogene. The CDR3 runs to 17 residues. CDR3 region: CASIHLAGGLSYNEQFF. In DNA form, the CDR3 reads TGTGCCAGCATCCATCTCGCGGGAGGGCTATCCTACAATGAGCAGTTCTTC.

The chain couples TRBV10-1 to TRBJ2-4; TRBD1 matches 8 bases. The V gene end was trimmed by 2 bases and the J gene end by 4 bases; junction bases not matched to a gene: 7. The length of the CDR3 is 16 residues. Per the germline V gene, CDR1 is WNHNN and CDR2 is SYGVQD (reference sequence). Here the CDR3 DNA reads TGCGCCAGCAGTGAGACCCGGACAGGGACTAAAAACATTCAGTACTTC. It codes for CASSETRTGTKNIQYF.

This clonotype turned up a few times. The chain uses TRBV3-1 and TRBJ2-4, with 10 bases fitting TRBD2. The length of the CDR3 is 19 residues. With 0 bases clipped from V and 0 bases from J, the junction kept 8 bases outside the gene matches. The germline gives CDR1 LGHDT, CDR2 YNNKEL (reference sequence). CDR3 loop: CASSQESGRASTAKNIQYF. The CDR3 DNA is TGTGCCAGCAGCCAAGAAAGCGGGAGGGCCAGCACAGCCAAAAACATTCAGTACTTC.

This clonotype was observed a few times. The chain has TRBV7-2 and TRBJ2-7, with 7 positions matching TRBD1. V dropped 1 base and J dropped 2; count of bases not matched to a gene: 5. Germline V gives CDR1 SGHTA, CDR2 FQGNSA. This CDR3 is 15 amino acids long. The CDR3 sequence: CASSLEPDRAYEQYF. The DNA for the CDR3 is TGTGCCAGCAGCTTAGAGCCTGACAGGGCCTACGAGCAGTACTTC.

In its sample, this clonotype is medium-sized (0.01 to 0.1%). This rearrangement joins TRBV10-2 to TRBJ1-4; D is undetermined. Trimming stripped 6 bases from V and 3 bases from J, with 11 bases between. There are 14 residues in the CDR3. Per germline, CDR1 WSHSY and CDR2 SAAADI. The CDR3: CASSSIGANEKLFF. The DNA of the CDR3 is TGCGCCAGCAGCAGCATAGGAGCTAATGAAAAACTGTTTTTT.

The DNA of the CDR3 is TGTGCCAGCAGTGTAAGGAGGGGTCTCAATCAGCCCCAGCATTTT. Its protein product is CASSVRRGLNQPQHF. V gene TRBV7-2 combines with J gene TRBJ1-5; TRBD1 might be the D (5 bases). The CDR3 consists of 15 residues. V lost 6 bases, J lost 3 bases, and 15 bases lay in between. CDR1 is SGHTA, CDR2 FQGNSA, per germline.

The chain is built from TRBV18 and TRBJ2-7; 7 nucleotides agree with TRBD1. CDR3 length: 19 amino acids. Germline CDR1 KGHSH, CDR2 LQKENI. V dropped 2 bases and J dropped 0; count of bases not matched to a gene: 16. The CDR3 region has the DNA TGTGCCAGCTCACCAATTGTAGGGACAGCCACTAAAAACTCCTACGAGCAGTACTTC. As protein: CASSPIVGTATKNSYEQYF. The entire variable domain, with the rest obtained from reference TRBV18 and TRBJ2-7, is as follows: NAGVMQNPRHLVRRRGQEARLRCSPMKGHSHVYWYRQLPEEGLKFMVYLQKENIIDESGMPKERFSAEFPKEGPSILRIQQVVRGDSAAYFCASSPIVGTATKNSYEQYFGPGTRLTVT.

In its sample, this clonotype was seen many times. The chain has TRBV6-4 and TRBJ2-3, with 10 nucleotides matching TRBD2. This CDR3 comprises 16 residues. The germline V gene has CDR1 MRHNA and CDR2 SNTAGT. V lost 1 base, J lost 0 bases, and 1 base stayed unmatched. The CDR3 nucleotides are TGTGCCAGCAGTGACTTAGCGGGAGGAAGCACAGATACGCAGTATTTT. Amino acid sequence: CASSDLAGGSTDTQYF.

V is TRBV19 and J is TRBJ1-6, with D uncertain. Germline CDR1 LNHDA, CDR2 SQIVND (reference sequence). With 6 bases removed from V and 15 bases from J, the gap between germline ends came to 12 bases. The CDR3 contains 11 residues. The DNA for the CDR3 is TGTGCCAGTAGAACTTCGGGAGTCCTCCACTTT. It is translated as CASRTSGVLHF.

This clonotype was observed many times. The V and J genes are TRBV5-1 and TRBJ1-5; tentative D call: TRBD1 (5 bases). This CDR3 contains 14 residues. Trimming left V 5 bases short and J 8 bases short, with 17 bases between. Per germline, CDR1 SGHRS and CDR2 YFSETQ. The CDR3 DNA is TGCGCCAGCAGTTTTGACAGTCAACAAAAGCCCCAGCATTTT. Translation: CASSFDSQQKPQHF.

This clonotype was seen more than once but under ten times. The chain carries TRBV5-1 and TRBJ1-6, with D tentatively TRBD1 (6 bases). The CDR3 is 16 amino acids. Germline lookup yields CDR1 SGHRS and CDR2 YFSETQ. Trimming removed 2 bases from V and 7 bases from J, with 16 bases in between. DNA for the CDR3: TGCGCCAGCAGCTTAAAATACAGGGTTAAGAATTCACCCCTCCACTTT. It yields the protein CASSLKYRVKNSPLHF.

The rearrangement uses TRBV7-3 and TRBJ2-3; a possible D gene is TRBD1 (5 bases). Germline CDR1 reads SGHTA; CDR2 reads FQGTGA. The CDR3 spans 14 residues. V was clipped by 2 bases and J by 4 bases, with 10 bases between them. In DNA, the CDR3 is TGTGCCAGCAGCTTAGACAGACGCGCAGATACGCAGTATTTT. It codes for CASSLDRRADTQYF.